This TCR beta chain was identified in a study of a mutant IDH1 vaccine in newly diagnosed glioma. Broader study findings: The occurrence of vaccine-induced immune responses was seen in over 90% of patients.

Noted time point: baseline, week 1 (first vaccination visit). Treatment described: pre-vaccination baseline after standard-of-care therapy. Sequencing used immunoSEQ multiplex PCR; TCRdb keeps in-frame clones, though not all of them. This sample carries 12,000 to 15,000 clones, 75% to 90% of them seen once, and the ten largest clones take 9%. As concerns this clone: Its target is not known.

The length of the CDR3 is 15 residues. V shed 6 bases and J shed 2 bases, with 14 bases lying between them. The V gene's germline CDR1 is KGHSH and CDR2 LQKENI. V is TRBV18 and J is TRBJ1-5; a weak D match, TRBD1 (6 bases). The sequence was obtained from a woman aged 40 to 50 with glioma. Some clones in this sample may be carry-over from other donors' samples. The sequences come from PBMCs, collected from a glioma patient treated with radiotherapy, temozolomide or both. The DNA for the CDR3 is TGTGCCAGCTCTGCCGGGACACTCCGCAATCAGCCCCAGCATTTT. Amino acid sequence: CASSAGTLRNQPQHF. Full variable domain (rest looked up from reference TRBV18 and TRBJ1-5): NAGVMQNPRHLVRRRGQEARLRCSPMKGHSHVYWYRQLPEEGLKFMVYLQKENIIDESGMPKERFSAEFPKEGPSILRIQQVVRGDSAAYFCASSAGTLRNQPQHFGDGTRLSIL.